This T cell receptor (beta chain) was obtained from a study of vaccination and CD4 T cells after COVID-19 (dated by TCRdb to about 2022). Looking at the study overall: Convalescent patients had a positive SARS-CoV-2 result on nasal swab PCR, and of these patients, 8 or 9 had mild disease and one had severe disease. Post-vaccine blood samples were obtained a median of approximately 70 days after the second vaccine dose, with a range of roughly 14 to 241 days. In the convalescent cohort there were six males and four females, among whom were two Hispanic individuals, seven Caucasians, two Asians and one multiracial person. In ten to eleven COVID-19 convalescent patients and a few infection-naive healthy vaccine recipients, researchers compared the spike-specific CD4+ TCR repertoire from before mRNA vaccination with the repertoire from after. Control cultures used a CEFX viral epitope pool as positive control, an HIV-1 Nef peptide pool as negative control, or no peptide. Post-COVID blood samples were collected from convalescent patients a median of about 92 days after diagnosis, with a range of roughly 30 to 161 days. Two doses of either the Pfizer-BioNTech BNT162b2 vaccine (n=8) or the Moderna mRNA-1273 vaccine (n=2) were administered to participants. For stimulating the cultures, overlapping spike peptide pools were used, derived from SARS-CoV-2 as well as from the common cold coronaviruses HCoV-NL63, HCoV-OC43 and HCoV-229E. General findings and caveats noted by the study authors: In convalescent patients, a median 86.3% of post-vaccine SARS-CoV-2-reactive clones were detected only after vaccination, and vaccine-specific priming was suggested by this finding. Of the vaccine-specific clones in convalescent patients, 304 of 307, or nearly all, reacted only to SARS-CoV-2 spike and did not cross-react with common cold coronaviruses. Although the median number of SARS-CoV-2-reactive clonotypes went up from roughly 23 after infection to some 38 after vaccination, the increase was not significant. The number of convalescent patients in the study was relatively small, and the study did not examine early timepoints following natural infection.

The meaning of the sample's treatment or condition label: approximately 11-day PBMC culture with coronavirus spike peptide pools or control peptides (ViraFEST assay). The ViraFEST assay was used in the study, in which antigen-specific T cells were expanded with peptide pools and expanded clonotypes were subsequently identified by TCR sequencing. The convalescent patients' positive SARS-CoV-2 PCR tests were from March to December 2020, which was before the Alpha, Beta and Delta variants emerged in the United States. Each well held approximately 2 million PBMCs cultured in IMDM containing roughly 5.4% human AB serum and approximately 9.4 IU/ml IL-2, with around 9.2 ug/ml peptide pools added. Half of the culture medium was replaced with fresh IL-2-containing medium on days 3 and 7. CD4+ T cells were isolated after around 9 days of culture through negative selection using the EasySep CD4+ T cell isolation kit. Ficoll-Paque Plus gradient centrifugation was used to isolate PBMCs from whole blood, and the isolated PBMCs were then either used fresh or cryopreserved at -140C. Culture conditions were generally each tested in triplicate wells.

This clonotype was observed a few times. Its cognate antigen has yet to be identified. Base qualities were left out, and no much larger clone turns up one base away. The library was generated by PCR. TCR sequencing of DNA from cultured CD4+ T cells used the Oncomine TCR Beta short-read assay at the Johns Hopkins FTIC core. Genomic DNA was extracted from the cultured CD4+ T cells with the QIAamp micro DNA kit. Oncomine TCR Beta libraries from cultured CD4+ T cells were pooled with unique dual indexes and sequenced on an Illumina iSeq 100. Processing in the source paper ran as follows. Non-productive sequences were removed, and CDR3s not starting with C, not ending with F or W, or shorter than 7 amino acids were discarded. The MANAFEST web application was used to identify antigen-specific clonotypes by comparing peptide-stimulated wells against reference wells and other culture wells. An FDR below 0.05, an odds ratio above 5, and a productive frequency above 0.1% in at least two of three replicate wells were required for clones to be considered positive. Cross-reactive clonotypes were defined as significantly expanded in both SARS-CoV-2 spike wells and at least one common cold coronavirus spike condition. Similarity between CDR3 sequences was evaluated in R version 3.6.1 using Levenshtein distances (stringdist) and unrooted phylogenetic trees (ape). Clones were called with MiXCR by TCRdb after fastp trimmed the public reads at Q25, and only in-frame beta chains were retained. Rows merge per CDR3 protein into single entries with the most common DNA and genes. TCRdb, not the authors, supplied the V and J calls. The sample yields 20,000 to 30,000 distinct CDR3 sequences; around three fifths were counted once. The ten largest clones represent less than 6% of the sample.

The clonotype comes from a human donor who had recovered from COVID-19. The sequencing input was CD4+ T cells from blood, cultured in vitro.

The DNA sequence reads TGCAGTGCCCCTGGGACAGGTAGCAATCAGCCCCAGCATTTT. This sequence encodes CSAPGTGSNQPQHF. The chain employs TRBV20-1 and TRBJ1-5; TRBD1 aligns with 8 central bases. Inclusive of the bounding cysteine and phenylalanine, the CDR3 is 14 residues long. CDR3 DNA only is kept here, 42 bases in frame from base 1. CDR1 and CDR2, per the germline V gene (reference sequence), are DFQATT and SNEGSKA. At the junction V is shortened by 6 bases and J by 0 bases; bases outside the gene matches: 4.